The 12 T cell receptor beta chains presented below share a single source sample, sequenced in a study of T cells in Graves' hyperthyroidism and ophthalmopathy. Researchers took RNA transcripts and amplified the TCR beta CDR3 regions from them. The HTBI primer set drove a first-round RT-PCR of the TCR CDR3. In TCRdb, the multiplex PCR reads were re-called with MiXCR into one record per CDR3 protein. Of approximately 640,000 distinct CDR3 sequences in the sample, under 20% are singletons; the top ten hold less than 4.5%. Sequencing used blood. The receptor source for this set is a woman aged 30 to 39 with Graves' hyperthyroidism.

This clonotype was picked up many times. The chain combines TRBV20-1 with TRBJ1-5; D is unclear. V dropped 0 bases and J dropped 5 bases, with 8 bases sitting between them. The CDR3 sequence is 13 residues long. The germline V gene encodes CDR1 DFQATT and CDR2 SNEGSKA (reference sequence). The CDR3 DNA sequence: TGCAGTGCTAGAGAGGGCGGGGATCAGCCCCAGCATTTT. It encodes CSAREGGDQPQHF.

V gene TRBV9 combines with J gene TRBJ2-3; 7 bases fit TRBD2. Germline assignment: CDR1 SGDLS and CDR2 YYNGEE. V was clipped by 0 bases and J by 4 bases; unmatched bases: 11. The CDR3 has 17 residues. The CDR3: CASSVEGGSRLADTQYF. The CDR3 DNA follows: TGTGCCAGCAGCGTAGAGGGAGGGTCTCGTTTAGCAGATACGCAGTATTTT.

This clonotype has at least ten counts. J is TRBJ1-1 and V is TRBV28; the D gene is possibly TRBD1 (6 bases). Germline lookup yields CDR1 MDHEN and CDR2 SYDVKM. The CDR3 loop spans 15 amino acids. V was trimmed by 7 bases and J by 1 base, leaving 16 bases between them. CDR3 region: CASNLPDSRNTEAFF. Written as DNA, the CDR3 is TGTGCCAGCAATCTACCGGACAGCCGGAACACTGAAGCTTTCTTT.

This clonotype was counted ten times or more. The chain uses TRBV20-1 and TRBJ2-1; possible D gene TRBD2, 7 bases. Germline values: CDR1 DFQATT, CDR2 SNEGSKA (reference sequence). This CDR3 contains 16 residues. V was shortened by 6 bases and J by 0 bases, with 18 bases between the two germline ends. The CDR3: CSAEGEGYSSYNEQFF. The CDR3 coding sequence is TGCAGTGCCGAGGGGGAGGGCTATAGCTCCTACAATGAGCAGTTCTTC.

At least ten counts were recorded for this clonotype. CDR3 DNA sequence: TGTGCCAGCAGTCCGTCGCGTAACTATGGCTACACCTTC. This codes for CASSPSRNYGYTF. J is TRBJ1-2 and V is TRBV12-3 or TRBV12-4, with D hard to call. The CDR3 has 13 residues. V gave up 5 bases and J gave up 1 base, with 8 bases separating them.

This clonotype has just a few counts. This chain uses TRBV25-1 with TRBJ2-7; TRBD2 aligns across 10 bases. This CDR3 spans 15 amino acids. With V trimmed by 5 bases and J by 2 bases, 6 bases remained unmatched. Germline-derived CDR1 and CDR2 are MGHDK and SYGVNS. In DNA form, the CDR3 reads TGTGCCAGCAGTCGAACTAGCGGGGCAGCCTACGAGCAGTACTTC. Amino acids: CASSRTSGAAYEQYF.

This clonotype came up many times. This chain connects TRBV2 to TRBJ2-1, with 7 bases aligning to TRBD2. Germline V gives CDR1 SNHLY, CDR2 FYNNEI. Losses at the gene ends were 7 bases for V and 3 bases for J; bases not matched to a gene: 6. The CDR3 length is 14 residues. This CDR3 is CASNPGLYYNEQFF. The CDR3 nucleotides are TGTGCCAGCAATCCGGGACTATACTACAATGAGCAGTTCTTC.

This clonotype was seen ten or more times. The V and J genes are TRBV2 and TRBJ2-3; TRBD1 might be the D (5 bases). V lost 2 bases and J lost 2, with 11 bases in between. The CDR3 length is 15 residues. The V gene's germline CDR1 is SNHLY and CDR2 FYNNEI. CDR3 region: CASSESLGATDTQYF. The CDR3 region has the DNA TGTGCCAGCAGTGAATCTTTAGGGGCCACAGATACGCAGTATTTT. Based on the CDR3 plus reference TRBV2 and TRBJ2-3, the full variable domain is EPEVTQTPSHQVTQMGQEVILRCVPISNHLYFYWYRQILGQKVEFLVSFYNNEISEKSEIFDDQFSVERPDGSNFTLKIRSTKLEDSAMYFCASSESLGATDTQYFGPGTRLTVL.

The rearrangement links TRBV19 to TRBJ2-1; TRBD2 agrees at 9 bases. CDR3 length: 16 amino acids. V was clipped by 3 bases and J by 2 bases; unmatched bases: 5. CDR1 LNHDA and CDR2 SQIVND come from the germline V gene (reference sequence). CDR3 DNA: TGTGCCAGTAGTATGGCTAGCGGGAACCCCTACAATGAGCAGTTCTTC. Translated: CASSMASGNPYNEQFF.

This clonotype has more than one count but fewer than ten. The V call is TRBV9, the J call TRBJ2-1; the D is unclear. Per germline, CDR1 SGDLS and CDR2 YYNGEE. The CDR3 totals 15 residues. V lost 4 bases, J lost 0 bases, and 11 bases lay in between. In DNA, the CDR3 is TGTGCCAGCAGCCTTACCTCGTTCTCCTACAATGAGCAGTTCTTC. Protein product: CASSLTSFSYNEQFF.

The chain links TRBV10-3 to TRBJ2-1, with D perhaps TRBD2 (5 bases). The length of the CDR3 is 13 residues. The V and J ends lost 2 bases and 8 bases respectively, with 10 bases between them. CDR1 is ENHRY and CDR2 is SYGVKD in the germline V gene. This CDR3 reads CAISEGRGDEQFF. As DNA, the CDR3 is TGTGCCATCAGTGAGGGACGGGGTGATGAGCAGTTCTTC.

This clonotype was seen ten or more times. The chain has TRBV12-3 or TRBV12-4 and TRBJ2-1; 13 positions match TRBD2. The CDR3 sequence is 14 residues long. Trimming cost V 10 bases and J 6 bases; bases outside gene matches: 6. CDR3 DNA: TGTGCCACCCGGACTAGCGGGAGCATCAATGAGCAGTTCTTC. It yields the protein CATRTSGSINEQFF.